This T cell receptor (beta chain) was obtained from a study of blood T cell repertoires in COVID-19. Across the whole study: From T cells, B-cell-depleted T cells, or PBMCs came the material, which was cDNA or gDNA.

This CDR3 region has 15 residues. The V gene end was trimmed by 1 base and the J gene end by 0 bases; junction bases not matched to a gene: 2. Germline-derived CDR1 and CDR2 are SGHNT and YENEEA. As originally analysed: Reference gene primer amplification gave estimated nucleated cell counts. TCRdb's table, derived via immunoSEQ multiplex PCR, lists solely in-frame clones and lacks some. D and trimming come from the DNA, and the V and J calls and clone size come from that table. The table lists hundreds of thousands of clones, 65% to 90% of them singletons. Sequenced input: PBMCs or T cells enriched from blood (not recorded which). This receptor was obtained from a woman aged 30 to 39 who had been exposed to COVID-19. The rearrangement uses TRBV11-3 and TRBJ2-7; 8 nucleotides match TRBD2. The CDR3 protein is CASSLAGGPSYEQYF. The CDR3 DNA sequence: TGTGCCAGCAGCTTAGCGGGGGGGCCCTCCTACGAGCAGTACTTC. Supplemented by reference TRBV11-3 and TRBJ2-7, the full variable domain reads EAGVVQSPRYKIIEKKQPVAFWCNPISGHNTLYWYLQNLGQGPELLIRYENEEAVDDSQLPKDRFSAERLKGVDSTLKIQPAELGDSAVYLCASSLAGGPSYEQYFGPGTRLTVT.